The 6 T cell receptor beta chains in this list originate from one sample, sequenced in a study of PD-L1 blockade in urothelial cancer. Profiled with immunoSEQ multiplex PCR; TCRdb holds only in-frame clones, not every one. The table includes some 56,000 clones, approximately 85% detected once. Time point: pretreatment peripheral blood. The sequences come from PBMCs, collected around atezolizumab (anti-PD-L1) treatment. The receptors stem from a man aged 65 to 79 with urothelial cancer.

This CDR3 is CASSVDVAGGEQYF. The CDR3 DNA is TGTGCCAGCAGCGTAGACGTAGCGGGAGGCGAGCAGTACTTC. This chain uses TRBV9 with TRBJ2-7; 10 positions agree with TRBD2. CDR3 length: 14 residues. Germline V CDR1 and CDR2: SGDLS, YYNGEE. J was trimmed by 6 bases and V by 0 bases; bases with no gene match: 3.

V and J are TRBV28 and TRBJ1-1; TRBD1 agrees at 10 bases. The V gene end was trimmed by 4 bases and the J gene end by 0 bases; junction bases not matched to a gene: 8. Per germline, CDR1 MDHEN and CDR2 SYDVKM. The CDR3 runs to 17 residues. CDR3: CASSSRTGGLMNTEAFF. For the CDR3, the DNA is TGTGCCAGCAGTTCCCGGACAGGGGGTCTTATGAACACTGAAGCTTTCTTT.

This clone was observed a few times. V and J are TRBV4-2 and TRBJ2-7; 14 bases are a match to TRBD2. The germline gives CDR1 LGHNA, CDR2 YNFKEQ. The V and J ends lost 2 bases and 6 bases, in that order; junction bases with no gene match: 3. This CDR3 has 15 residues. The CDR3 DNA is TGTGCCAGCAGCCAAACGGGACTAGCGGGAGCCGAGCAGTACTTC. The encoded protein is CASSQTGLAGAEQYF.

V is TRBV6-1 and J is TRBJ2-7; possibly TRBD2 for D (6 bases). Germline V gene data show CDR1 as MNHNS and CDR2 as SASEGT. Deletions cut 1 base from V and 4 bases from J, with 14 bases between. The CDR3 has 15 amino acids. DNA for the CDR3: TGTGCCAGCAGTGAAGAACTCGGCGGGATATACGAGCAGTACTTC. Translating it yields CASSEELGGIYEQYF.

This clone is a singleton in its sample. The gene calls are TRBV29-1 and TRBJ1-1, with 10 bases aligning to TRBD1. CDR1 is SQVTM and CDR2 is ANQGSEA in the germline V gene. With V trimmed by 7 bases and J by 4 bases, 6 bases remained unmatched. The CDR3 totals 13 residues. CDR3: CSGDRGRGTEAFF. For the CDR3, the DNA is TGCAGCGGGGACAGGGGCCGGGGCACTGAAGCTTTCTTT.

This chain links TRBV6-1 with TRBJ1-2; a weak D match, TRBD1 (6 bases). V lost 3 bases to trimming and J lost 2 bases, with 13 bases between them. The CDR3 consists of 15 residues. Looked up from germline, CDR1 is MNHNS and CDR2 is SASEGT. The CDR3 nucleotides read TGTGCCAGCAGTGAGAGCTGGGGGCGCAACTATGGCTACACCTTC. Its protein is CASSESWGRNYGYTF.